The rows below give T cell receptor beta chains drawn from one sample of a study of CD8+ T cells in alopecia areata. Using immunoSEQ multiplex PCR, the repertoire was profiled, and TCRdb retains in-frame clones only, with some absent. The sample records some 120,000 clones, roughly 50% being singletons. The sample consisted of NKG2D-low CD8+ T cells sorted from blood. These receptors all come from a human donor with alopecia areata. Each CDR3 is given with its conserved first and last residue. Fields, in order: V gene, D gene, J gene, CDR3 length, CDR3 protein. A D gene is named only where the DNA matches it firmly.

TRBV29-1	NA	TRBJ1-5	13	CSVISRGDQPQHF
TRBV27	TRBD2	TRBJ2-1	15	CASSLSGVLSNEQFF
TRBV5-6	TRBD2	TRBJ2-2	16	CASSLGLAEPGGELFF
TRBV9	TRBD1	TRBJ2-1	13	CASAGQGFDEQFF
TRBV5-1	NA	TRBJ2-1	12	CASSAGGDEQFF
TRBV29-1	NA	TRBJ2-7	12	CSVGLRSYEQYF
TRBV6-5	NA	TRBJ2-7	13	CASSYASEYEQYF
TRBV29-1	NA	TRBJ2-7	15	CSVEGWGTLTRGQYF
TRBV30	TRBD1	TRBJ2-7	13	CAWVRDSTYEQYF
TRBV27	TRBD2	TRBJ2-7	14	CASSWREGPHEQYF
TRBV9	NA	TRBJ2-3	12	CASSVGGDTQYF